A selection of T cell receptor beta chains follows, all from one sample in a study of response to subunit inactivated influenza vaccine. TCRdb used MiXCR to reprocess the RT-PCR reads, holding one entry per CDR3 protein. Of 710,000 or so distinct CDR3 sequences in the sample, 15% to 17% were seen once. Sample: PBMCs from blood, taken 11 to 12 days after vaccination. These receptors were taken from a man aged 50 or older who received an inactivated influenza vaccine. Both conserved end residues are part of each CDR3. Each record gives: V gene, clone size, D gene, J gene, CDR3 protein, CDR3 DNA. D genes are given only for firm matches. Rows give clone size only sometimes, using once, few, many, or a class for an expanded clone.

>TRBV6-1|many|NA|TRBJ1-6
CASSDYLRVDNSPLHF
TGTGCCAGCAGTGACTACCTCAGGGTGGATAATTCACCCCTCCACTTT
>TRBV20-1|few|NA|TRBJ1-4
CSARVTAWNEKLFF
TGCAGTGCTAGAGTGACAGCTTGGAATGAAAAACTGTTTTTT
>TRBV29-1|NA|TRBD2|TRBJ2-7
CSVDIGGRAQQYF
TGCAGCGTTGATATCGGCGGGAGAGCTCAGCAGTACTTC
>TRBV15|NA|NA|TRBJ2-2
CATTDRQGAGELFF
TGTGCCACCACCGACAGGCAGGGAGCCGGGGAGCTGTTTTTT
>TRBV7-3|NA|NA|TRBJ2-2
CASSLFGSSATGELFF
TGTGCCAGCAGCTTATTCGGGTCTAGCGCCACCGGGGAGCTGTTTTTT
>TRBV5-1|few|TRBD1|TRBJ2-7
CASSTTGVHYEQYF
TGCGCCAGCAGCACGACAGGGGTTCATTACGAGCAGTACTTC
>TRBV4-3|few|NA|TRBJ2-2
CASSQPNTGELFF
TGCGCCAGCAGCCAACCTAACACCGGGGAGCTGTTTTTT
>TRBV6-4|few|TRBD2|TRBJ2-3
CASSEGGTSADTQYF
TGTGCCAGCAGTGAAGGCGGGACTAGTGCAGATACGCAGTATTTT
>TRBV15|few|NA|TRBJ2-7
CATSREIQTGGQYF
TGTGCCACCAGCAGAGAGATCCAGACCGGAGGGCAGTACTTC
>TRBV14|NA|TRBD2|TRBJ2-3
CASSQGTSWLAPDTQYF
TGTGCCAGCAGCCAAGGGACTAGTTGGTTGGCCCCAGATACGCAGTATTTT
>TRBV7-8|few|NA|TRBJ1-2
CASSPTRGPNGYTF
TGTGCCAGCAGCCCGACCAGGGGCCCGAACGGCTACACCTTC
>TRBV6-5|few|NA|TRBJ2-6
CASSYMNPGANVLTF
TGTGCCAGCAGTTACATGAACCCTGGGGCCAACGTCCTGACTTTC
>TRBV11-2|NA|NA|TRBJ2-7
CASSSTFMGYEQYF
TGTGCCAGCAGCTCGACCTTCATGGGCTACGAGCAGTACTTC
>TRBV4-3|few|NA|TRBJ1-6
CASSQGWVGDSPLHF
TGCGCCAGCAGCCAAGGGTGGGTAGGTGATTCACCCCTCCACTTT
>TRBV7-9|NA|TRBD2|TRBJ2-5
CASSTGTSGQETQYF
TGTGCCAGCAGCACAGGGACTAGCGGCCAAGAGACCCAGTACTTC
>TRBV3-1|NA|TRBD1|TRBJ1-5
CASSQGQGYDQPQHF
TGTGCCAGCAGCCAAGGACAGGGGTACGATCAGCCCCAGCATTTT
>TRBV20-1|many|TRBD1|TRBJ2-5
CSAQPRTGAQETQYF
TGCAGTGCTCAGCCACGGACAGGGGCACAAGAGACCCAGTACTTC
>TRBV10-3|many|TRBD2|TRBJ2-7
CAIGTGLAGVDEQYF
TGTGCCATCGGGACGGGACTAGCGGGAGTAGACGAGCAGTACTTC
>TRBV10-1|few|NA|TRBJ2-2
CASSEQRAAGELFF
TGCGCCAGCAGTGAGCAAAGGGCGGCCGGGGAGCTGTTTTTT
>TRBV6-1|NA|NA|TRBJ2-1
CASSLGAGPSSYNEQFF
TGTGCCAGCAGCCTTGGGGCAGGGCCGAGCTCCTACAATGAGCAGTTCTTC